These T cell receptor beta chains were read from a single sample in a study of T cell responses to AZD1222 COVID-19 vaccine. Profiled with immunoSEQ multiplex PCR; TCRdb holds only in-frame clones, not every one. The table includes 85,000 to 110,000 clones, around 90% detected once. Sequenced material: peripheral blood, taken on day 0 of AZD1222 vaccination. Receptor source: an adult in good health. Each CDR3 is given with its conserved first and last residue. D genes are given only for firm matches. For some rows the clone size is stated as once, few or many, or as a class when expanded; others skip it.

v_call	d_call	clone_size	j_call	cdr3_aa	cdr3_nt
TRBV19	NA	NA	TRBJ1-1	CASRDRNTEAFF	TGTGCCAGCCGAGACAGGAACACTGAAGCTTTCTTT
TRBV20-1	NA	NA	TRBJ2-7	CSAESSGEQYF	TGCAGTGCTGAAAGTAGCGGCGAGCAGTACTTC
TRBV6-5	TRBD2	few	TRBJ2-7	CASSYSTSGGYEQYF	TGTGCCAGCAGTTACTCGACTAGCGGGGGCTACGAGCAGTACTTC
TRBV3-1/TRBV3-2	TRBD2	NA	TRBJ2-6	CASSPSSGGAGGANVLTF	TGTGCCAGCAGCCCATCTAGCGGGGGGGCCGGTGGGGCCAACGTCCTGACTTTC
TRBV9	TRBD2	NA	TRBJ2-1	CASSAIAGGPNEQFF	TGTGCCAGCAGCGCTATAGCGGGAGGGCCAAATGAGCAGTTCTTC
TRBV7-6	NA	few	TRBJ1-5	CASSLFFGESQPQHF	TGTGCCAGCAGCTTATTCTTCGGGGAGAGTCAGCCCCAGCATTTT
TRBV6-5	NA	NA	TRBJ2-3	CASRSRGGTDTQYF	TGTGCCAGCAGATCCAGGGGGGGGACAGATACGCAGTATTTT
TRBV6-2/TRBV6-3	TRBD1	NA	TRBJ2-7	CASSIGTGRYEQYF	TGTGCCAGCAGTATTGGGACAGGACGCTACGAGCAGTACTTC
TRBV15	NA	NA	TRBJ1-1	CATSRGGIIEAFF	TGTGCCACCAGCAGAGGGGGCATTATTGAAGCTTTCTTT
TRBV12-3/TRBV12-4	NA	few	TRBJ1-1	CASSLVENTEAFF	TGTGCCAGCAGTTTGGTTGAGAACACTGAAGCTTTCTTT
TRBV18	NA	NA	TRBJ1-3	CASSQGNANSGNTIYF	TGTGCCAGCTCACAGGGGAACGCGAACTCTGGAAACACCATATATTTT
TRBV10-3	TRBD2	NA	TRBJ2-1	CAITTTTSGVYNEQFF	TGTGCCATCACTACGACGACTAGCGGGGTCTACAATGAGCAGTTCTTC
TRBV18	NA	NA	TRBJ2-7	CASSPRGNEQYF	TGTGCCAGCTCACCTAGGGGGAACGAGCAGTACTTC
TRBV6-2/TRBV6-3	NA	NA	TRBJ2-2	CASSPPGIGELFF	TGTGCCAGCAGTCCCCCCGGGATCGGGGAGCTGTTTTTT
TRBV5-8	NA	NA	TRBJ2-7	CASSRHYDQAYEQYF	TGTGCCAGCAGCCGACATTATGACCAGGCATACGAGCAGTACTTC
TRBV28	NA	NA	TRBJ2-6	CASSLQGSGANVLTF	TGTGCCAGCAGTCTCCAGGGATCTGGGGCCAACGTCCTGACTTTC
TRBV19	TRBD1	NA	TRBJ1-5	CASRPLLGGGYSNQPQHF	TGTGCCAGTAGACCATTATTAGGGGGCGGCTATAGCAATCAGCCCCAGCATTTT
TRBV7-2	TRBD1	NA	TRBJ1-6	CASSYGQGNSPLHF	TGTGCCAGCAGCTACGGACAGGGTAATTCACCCCTCCACTTT
TRBV2	TRBD1	NA	TRBJ2-5	CASSPQGQGQTQYF	TGTGCCAGCAGTCCCCAAGGACAGGGACAGACCCAGTACTTC
TRBV6-2/TRBV6-3	NA	NA	TRBJ1-1	CASSLLGYTEAFF	TGTGCCAGCAGTTTACTTGGGTACACTGAAGCTTTCTTT
TRBV19	NA	NA	TRBJ2-7	CASSRGSLYEQYF	TGTGCCAGTAGTAGAGGATCCCTCTACGAGCAGTACTTC
TRBV25-1	NA	NA	TRBJ2-3	CASFEAPGGPRGTDTQYF	TGTGCCAGCTTCGAGGCCCCTGGGGGGCCGAGGGGCACAGATACGCAGTATTTT
TRBV2	NA	few	TRBJ1-6	CATGLGYNSPLHF	TGTGCCACTGGTCTGGGTTATAATTCACCCCTCCACTTT